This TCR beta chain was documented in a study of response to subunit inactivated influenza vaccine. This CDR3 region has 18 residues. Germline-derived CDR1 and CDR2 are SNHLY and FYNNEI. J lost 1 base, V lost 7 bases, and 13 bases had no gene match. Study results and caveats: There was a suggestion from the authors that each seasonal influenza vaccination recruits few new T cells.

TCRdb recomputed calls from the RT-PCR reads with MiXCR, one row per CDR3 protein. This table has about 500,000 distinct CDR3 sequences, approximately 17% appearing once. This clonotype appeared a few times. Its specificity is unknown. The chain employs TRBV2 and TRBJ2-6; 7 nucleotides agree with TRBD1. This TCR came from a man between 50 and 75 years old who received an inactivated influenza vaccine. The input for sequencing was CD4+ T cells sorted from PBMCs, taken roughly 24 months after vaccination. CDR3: CASNIRQGSLSGANVLTF. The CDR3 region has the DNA TGTGCCAGCAATATCAGACAGGGTTCGTTGTCTGGGGCCAACGTCCTGACTTTC.